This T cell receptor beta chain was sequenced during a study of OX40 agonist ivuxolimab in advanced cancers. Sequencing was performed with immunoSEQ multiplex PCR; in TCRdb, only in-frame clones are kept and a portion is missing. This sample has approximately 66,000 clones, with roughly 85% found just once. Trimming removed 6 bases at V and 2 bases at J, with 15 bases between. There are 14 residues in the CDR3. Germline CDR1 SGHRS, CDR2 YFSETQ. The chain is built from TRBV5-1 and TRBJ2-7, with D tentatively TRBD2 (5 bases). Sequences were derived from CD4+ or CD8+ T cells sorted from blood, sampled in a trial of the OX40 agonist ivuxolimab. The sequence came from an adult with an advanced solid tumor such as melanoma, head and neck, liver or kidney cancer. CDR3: CASTEGSTTYEQYF. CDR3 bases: TGCGCCAGCACCGAGGGAAGCACAACCTACGAGCAGTACTTC.